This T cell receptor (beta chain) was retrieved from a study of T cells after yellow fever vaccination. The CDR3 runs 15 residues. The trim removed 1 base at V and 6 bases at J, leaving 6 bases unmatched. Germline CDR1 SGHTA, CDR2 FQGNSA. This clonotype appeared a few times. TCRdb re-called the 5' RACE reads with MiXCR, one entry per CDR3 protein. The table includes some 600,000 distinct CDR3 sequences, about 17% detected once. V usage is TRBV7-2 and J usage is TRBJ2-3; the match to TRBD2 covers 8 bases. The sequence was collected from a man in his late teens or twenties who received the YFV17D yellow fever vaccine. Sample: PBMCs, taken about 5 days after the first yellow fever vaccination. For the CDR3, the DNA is TGTGCCAGCAGCTTAGAGGGACTAGATTTGGATACGCAGTATTTT. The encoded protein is CASSLEGLDLDTQYF. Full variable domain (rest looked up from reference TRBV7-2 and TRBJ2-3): GAGVSQSPSNKVTEKGKDVELRCDPISGHTALYWYRQSLGQGLEFLIYFQGNSAPDKSGLPSDRFSAERTGGSVSTLTIQRTQQEDSAVYLCASSLEGLDLDTQYFGPGTRLTVL.